This TCR beta chain was sequenced in a study of cytomegalovirus exposure and HLA in healthy donors. Study-level points and caveats: A later analysis showed HLA-associated TCR beta chains outstripping equally common others in clonal expansion. HLA restriction was apparent for most CMV-associated TCR beta chains in a later analysis.

Trimming left V 0 bases short and J 2 bases short, with 9 bases between. The CDR3 is 14 residues long. CDR1 and CDR2 from the germline V gene are GTSNPN and SVGIG (reference sequence). The PCR had 60 Vbeta and 13 Jbeta primers. TCRdb keeps only in-frame clones here, not all; method: immunoSEQ multiplex PCR. The table shows 150,000 to 200,000 clones, with about four fifths occurring only once. Turning to this clone: The antigen is undetermined.

The material sequenced was PBMCs. The clonotype was recovered from a boy aged 5-17 years in good health and CMV-seronegative. V gene TRBV30 combines with J gene TRBJ2-3; no clear D. CDR3: CAWSVFSPTDTQYF. The CDR3 coding sequence is TGTGCCTGGAGTGTATTTAGTCCCACAGATACGCAGTATTTT.